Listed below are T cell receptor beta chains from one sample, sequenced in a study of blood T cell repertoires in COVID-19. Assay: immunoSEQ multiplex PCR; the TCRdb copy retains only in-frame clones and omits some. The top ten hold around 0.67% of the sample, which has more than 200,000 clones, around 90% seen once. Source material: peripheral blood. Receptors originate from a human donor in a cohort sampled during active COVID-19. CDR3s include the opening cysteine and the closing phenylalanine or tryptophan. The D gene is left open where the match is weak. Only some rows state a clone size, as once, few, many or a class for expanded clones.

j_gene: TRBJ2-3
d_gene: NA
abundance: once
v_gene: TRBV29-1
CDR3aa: CSGSTATSTDTQYF
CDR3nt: TGCAGCGGATCGACAGCGACTAGCACAGATACGCAGTATTTT

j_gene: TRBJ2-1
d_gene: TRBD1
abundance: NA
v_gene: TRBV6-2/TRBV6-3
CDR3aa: CASSTGVGREFF
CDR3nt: TGTGCCAGCAGTACAGGGGTCGGCCGGGAGTTCTTC

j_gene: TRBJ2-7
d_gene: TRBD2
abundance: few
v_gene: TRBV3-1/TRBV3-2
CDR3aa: CASSQGLAVSILSYEQYF
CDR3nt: TGTGCCAGCAGCCAAGGACTAGCGGTCTCCATCCTCTCCTACGAGCAGTACTTC

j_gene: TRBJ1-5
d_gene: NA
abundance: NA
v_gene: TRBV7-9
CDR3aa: CASSASNQPQHF
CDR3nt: TGTGCCAGCAGTGCGAGCAATCAGCCCCAGCATTTT

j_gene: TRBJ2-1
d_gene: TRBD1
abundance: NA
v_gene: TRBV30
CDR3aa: CAWSGDRSVYNEQFF
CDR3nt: TGTGCCTGGAGTGGGGACAGATCGGTCTACAATGAGCAGTTCTTC

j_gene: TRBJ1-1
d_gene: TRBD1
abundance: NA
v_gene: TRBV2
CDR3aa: CASSTQGENTEAFF
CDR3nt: TGTGCCAGCAGTACCCAGGGGGAGAACACTGAAGCTTTCTTT

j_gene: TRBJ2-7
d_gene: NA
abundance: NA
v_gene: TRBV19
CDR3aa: CASSPIPAAGSYEQYF
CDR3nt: TGTGCCAGTAGCCCAATTCCCGCGGCAGGGTCCTACGAGCAGTACTTC

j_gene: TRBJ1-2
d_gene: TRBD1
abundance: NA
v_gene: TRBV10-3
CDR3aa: CAISESMTGDNYGYTF
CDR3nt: TGTGCCATCAGTGAGTCCATGACAGGGGATAACTATGGCTACACCTTC

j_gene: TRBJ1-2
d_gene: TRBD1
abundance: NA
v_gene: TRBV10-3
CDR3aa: CATGTEANYGYTF
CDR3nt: TGTGCCACAGGGACAGAAGCTAACTATGGCTACACCTTC

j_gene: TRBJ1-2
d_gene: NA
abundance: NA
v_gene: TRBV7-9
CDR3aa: CASSDRSYGYTF
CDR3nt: TGTGCCAGCAGCGACAGATCATATGGCTACACCTTC

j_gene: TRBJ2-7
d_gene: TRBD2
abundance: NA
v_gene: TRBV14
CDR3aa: CASSLGRGGYEQYF
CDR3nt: TGTGCCAGCAGCCTGGGGAGGGGAGGCTACGAGCAGTACTTC

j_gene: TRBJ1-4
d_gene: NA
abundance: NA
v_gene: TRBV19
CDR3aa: CASTHPGHREKLFF
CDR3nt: TGTGCCAGTACTCATCCTGGGCATCGTGAAAAACTGTTTTTT

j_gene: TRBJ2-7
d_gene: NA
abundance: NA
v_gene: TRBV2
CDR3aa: CASIQRKQVSYEQYF
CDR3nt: TGTGCCAGCATCCAACGGAAGCAGGTTTCCTACGAGCAGTACTTC

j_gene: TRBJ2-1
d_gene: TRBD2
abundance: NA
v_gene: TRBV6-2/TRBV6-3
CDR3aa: CASSYLSGRLYNEQFF
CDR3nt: TGTGCCAGCAGTTACCTCTCCGGGAGGCTATACAATGAGCAGTTCTTC

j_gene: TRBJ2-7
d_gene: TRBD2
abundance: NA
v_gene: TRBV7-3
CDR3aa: CASSLPTAGGNEQYF
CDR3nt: TGTGCCAGCAGCCTTCCCACAGCGGGAGGAAACGAGCAGTACTTC

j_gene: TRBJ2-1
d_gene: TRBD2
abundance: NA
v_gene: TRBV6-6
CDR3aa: CASTHSRLAGGPSSYNEQFF
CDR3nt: TGTGCCAGCACCCACTCACGTCTAGCGGGGGGCCCTAGCTCCTACAATGAGCAGTTCTTC

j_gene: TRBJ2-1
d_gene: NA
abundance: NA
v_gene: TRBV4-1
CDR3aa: CASSQDRGDPLTYNEQFF
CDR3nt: TGCGCCAGCAGCCAAGATCGCGGCGACCCATTAACCTACAATGAGCAGTTCTTC

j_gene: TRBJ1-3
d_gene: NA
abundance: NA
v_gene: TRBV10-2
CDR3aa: CASKLSGGISGNTIYF
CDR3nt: TGCGCCAGCAAGCTATCCGGGGGGATCTCTGGAAACACCATATATTTT

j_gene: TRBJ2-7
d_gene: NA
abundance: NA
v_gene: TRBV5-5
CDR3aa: CASSLAADYEQYF
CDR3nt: TGTGCCAGCAGCTTGGCGGCGGACTACGAGCAGTACTTC